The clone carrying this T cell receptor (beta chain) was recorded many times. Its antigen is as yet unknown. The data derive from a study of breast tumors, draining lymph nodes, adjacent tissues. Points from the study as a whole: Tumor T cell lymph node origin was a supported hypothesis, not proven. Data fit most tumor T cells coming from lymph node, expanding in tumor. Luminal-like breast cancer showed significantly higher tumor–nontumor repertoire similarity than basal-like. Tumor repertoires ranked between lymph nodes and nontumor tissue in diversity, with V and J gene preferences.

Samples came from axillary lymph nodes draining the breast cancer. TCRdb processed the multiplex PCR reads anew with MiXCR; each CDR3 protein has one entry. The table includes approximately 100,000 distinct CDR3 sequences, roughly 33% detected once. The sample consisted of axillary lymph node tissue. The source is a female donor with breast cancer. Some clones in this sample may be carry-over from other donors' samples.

In nucleotides, the CDR3 is TGCAGTGCTAGACCAGGGACAGGTCGCGTGGAGACCCAGTACTTC. Translation gives CSARPGTGRVETQYF. The chain is built from TRBV20-1 and TRBJ2-5; 8 bases are a match to TRBD1. CDR1 and CDR2 from the germline V gene are DFQATT and SNEGSKA (reference sequence). The trim removed 2 bases at V and 5 bases at J, leaving 10 bases unmatched. CDR3 length: 15 amino acids.